These 6 T cell receptor beta chains were all obtained from the same sample, sequenced in a study of cytomegalovirus exposure and HLA in healthy donors. A multiplex PCR was run with 60 Vbeta primers and 13 Jbeta primers. TCRdb's table, derived via immunoSEQ multiplex PCR, lists solely in-frame clones and lacks some. In the table there are about 160,000 clones, about 82% of which are singletons. The sample was PBMCs. The receptors derive from a woman aged 50 to 60 in good health and CMV-seropositive.

The rearrangement uses TRBV5-1 and TRBJ1-5; 8 bases line up with TRBD1. Germline-derived CDR1 and CDR2 are SGHRS and YFSETQ. V trimming: 3 bases; J trimming: 6 bases; junction bases outside the gene matches: 5. The CDR3 totals 14 residues. The CDR3 spells CASSSGQGVQPQHF. CDR3 in DNA: TGCGCCAGCAGCTCCGGACAGGGCGTTCAGCCCCAGCATTTT.

This clone has only one observation. The rearrangement uses TRBV4-2 and TRBJ1-6, with D unresolved. Trimming stripped 0 bases from V and 10 bases from J, with 7 bases between. The CDR3 totals 13 residues. Germline CDR1 is LGHNA and CDR2 is YNFKEQ. The DNA of the CDR3 is TGTGCCAGCAGCCAAGATTCGGGGTCACCCCTCCACTTT. This encodes CASSQDSGSPLHF.

The chain links TRBV7-2 to TRBJ1-1; tentatively, D is TRBD1 (6 bases). Germline-derived CDR1 and CDR2 are SGHTA and FQGNSA. Trimming took off 3 bases at V and 6 bases at J, with 11 bases between the two ends. The CDR3 extends over 13 amino acids. DNA for the CDR3: TGTGCCAGCAGCTTGGCCAACAGGGCTGAAGCTTTCTTT. It translates to CASSLANRAEAFF.

This clone showed up just once. The chain carries TRBV5-4 and TRBJ1-6, with no clear D. The V gene lost 1 base and the J gene lost 8 bases, with 10 bases spanning the gap. This CDR3 has 14 residues. Germline loops: CDR1 SGHNT, CDR2 YYREEE (reference sequence). The CDR3 is CASSLWHEDSPLHF. CDR3 DNA: TGTGCCAGCAGCTTGTGGCACGAGGATTCACCCCTCCACTTT. Supplemented by reference TRBV5-4 and TRBJ1-6, the full variable domain reads ETGVTQSPTHLIKTRGQQVTLRCSSQSGHNTVSWYQQALGQGPQFIFQYYREEENGRGNFPPRFSGLQFPNYSSELNVNALELDDSALYLCASSLWHEDSPLHFGNGTRLTVT.

In its sample, this clone was seen once. The J gene is TRBJ1-3, the V gene TRBV5-5; D gene ambiguous. The germline V gene has CDR1 SGHKS and CDR2 YYEKEE (reference sequence). The CDR3 is 15 amino acids. Trimming shortened V by 0 bases and J by 0 bases, and 7 bases separated the two germline ends. The CDR3 coding sequence is TGTGCCAGCAGCTTGGCAGCGAGCTCTGGAAACACCATATATTTT. The encoded protein is CASSLAASSGNTIYF.

This chain connects TRBV4-3 to TRBJ1-2; D possibly corresponds to TRBD1 (5 bases). Deletions cut 0 bases from V and 7 bases from J, with 12 bases between. The CDR3 sequence is 14 residues long. Germline CDR1 reads LGHNA; CDR2 reads YSLEER. The CDR3 bases are TGCGCCAGCAGCCAAGAAAACAGGTTTGGTGGCTACACCTTC. Translation: CASSQENRFGGYTF.